This T cell receptor (beta chain) was captured by sequencing in a study of T cell responses to AZD1222 COVID-19 vaccine. The study's findings and limits: Most donors were white British, females outnumbered males, and clonal diversity was possibly underestimated. Following two doses of AZD1222, Spike-specific TCR breadth and depth rose. Repertoire sampling happened only post peak T cell response. Regions 160-218 and 743-854 held dominance among vaccine-associated CD4 TCRs, which spanned spike.

With regard to this clone: The antigen is undetermined.

Germline V CDR1 and CDR2: GTSNPN, SVGIG (reference sequence). This CDR3 comprises 14 residues. After removal of 5 bases from V and 6 bases from J, the junction contained 7 bases not matched to a gene. Measured with immunoSEQ multiplex PCR; TCRdb has only the in-frame clones, and not every one. The repertoire includes about 54,000 clones, around 80% of them detected once, and 10% sits in the top ten. Material: peripheral blood, obtained on day 0 of AZD1222 vaccination. The chain has TRBV30 and TRBJ2-3, with 11 positions matching TRBD1. The TCR was taken from an adult in good health. The CDR3: CAWGQGAVIDTQYF. The CDR3 DNA follows: TGTGCCTGGGGACAGGGGGCGGTCATCGATACGCAGTATTTT.